This TCR beta chain was recovered during a study of blood T cell repertoires in COVID-19 (dated by TCRdb to the early 2020s). With respect to the entire study: Samples covering the acute and convalescent phases of COVID-19 were provided by collaborators in the United States, Italy and Spain. The material from the prospective study consisted of cDNA or gDNA derived from T cells, B-cell-depleted T cells, or PBMCs. Subjects who had been exposed to COVID-19, were actively infected with it, or had recovered from it provided the deeply sampled blood TCRbeta repertoires that made up the dataset. The repertoires were released in a freely available public database intended as a resource for research on the immune response to SARS-CoV-2. Samples came from the ongoing ImmuneRACE study (first 160 participants) plus 1,254 subjects from 6 global collaborators. The sample metadata nearly always contained a de-identified subject ID, COVID-19 status, age in years and sex. Where HLA class I and class II types were available, the types were taken from metadata supplied by the sample provider, not from assay-based typing.

Trimming takes 1 base from V and 8 bases from J, and the germline ends sit 7 bases apart. Measured from the cysteine to the phenylalanine, the CDR3 is 12 residues long. The retained sequence is limited to the CDR3, 36 bases, with the frame set at the first base. Sequences MNHNS (CDR1) and SASEGT (CDR2) are obtained from the germline V gene. TCRbeta CDR3 regions were amplified from genomic DNA by means of the immunoSEQ Assay, a bias-controlled multiplex PCR. In the source study's methods: Within the assay, amplification of reference gene primers was used to estimate how many nucleated cells each sample contained. To quantify the absolute abundance of each unique TCRbeta CDR3 rearrangement, sequence reads were collapsed and filtered. For each sample, productive Simpson clonality was calculated by taking the square root of Simpson's diversity index across productive rearrangements. The immuneACCESS repertoire file appears here via TCRdb, limited to in-frame rearrangements. These files lack a portion of the clones; in checked studies, under half of the deficit traces to unresolved V genes, and the cause of the others is not known. D and trimming were read from the DNA, whereas the V and J calls and clone size are those reported in that table. For this sample the table gives roughly 330,000 clones, of which more than 70% were detected only once. The ten largest clones represent under 7.5% of the sample.

Another Seattle source contributed samples from volunteer blood donors who had recovered from COVID-19. The collaborating institutions used their own protocols to collect whole blood in K2EDTA tubes. For TCRbeta analysis, collaborator samples were shipped as frozen whole blood, as isolated PBMCs, or as DNA extracted from either sample type. General conclusions and limits of the study: How much clinical and demographic metadata was included differed by source and by participant, and the metadata was provided uncurated.

As regards this clone: This clone's antigen is unknown. No per-base quality is available; no much larger clone lies one base away.

Sequencing was carried out using peripheral blood. This sequence uses TRBV6-1 and TRBJ2-3, with no confident D gene call. The clonotype originates from a man between 18 and 29 years old who had recovered from COVID-19. The CDR3 protein: CASSEVGVTQYF. The DNA is TGTGCCAGCAGTGAAGTCGGAGTTACGCAGTATTTT.